This T cell receptor beta chain originates from a study of shared clonotypes between healthy human individuals. Details on this clone: The antigen is undetermined.

Between the trimmed V and J ends, which lost 0 bases and 7 bases, there was a span of 15 bases. Germline-derived CDR1 and CDR2 are SQVTM and ANQGSEA. This CDR3 comprises 14 residues. Study-level findings and limits: Large depth notwithstanding, sorted-subset sequencing proved incomplete by rarefaction.

The assay was immunoSEQ multiplex PCR, and TCRdb's table has in-frame clones only and misses some. The sample records under 2.5 million clones, approximately 90% being singletons. The sequenced sample was naive CD4+ T cells from PBMCs. The subset is: CD45RA+ positively selected. This chain uses TRBV29-1 with TRBJ1-2, with a possible D match to TRBD1 (5 bases). The origin of this receptor is a man aged 18 to 29 in good health. Some clones in this sample may be carry-over from other donors' samples. CDR3 coding DNA: TGCAGCGTTGAAGATCGGCGGGGGTGGAGTGGCTACACCTTC. Translating gives CSVEDRRGWSGYTF.